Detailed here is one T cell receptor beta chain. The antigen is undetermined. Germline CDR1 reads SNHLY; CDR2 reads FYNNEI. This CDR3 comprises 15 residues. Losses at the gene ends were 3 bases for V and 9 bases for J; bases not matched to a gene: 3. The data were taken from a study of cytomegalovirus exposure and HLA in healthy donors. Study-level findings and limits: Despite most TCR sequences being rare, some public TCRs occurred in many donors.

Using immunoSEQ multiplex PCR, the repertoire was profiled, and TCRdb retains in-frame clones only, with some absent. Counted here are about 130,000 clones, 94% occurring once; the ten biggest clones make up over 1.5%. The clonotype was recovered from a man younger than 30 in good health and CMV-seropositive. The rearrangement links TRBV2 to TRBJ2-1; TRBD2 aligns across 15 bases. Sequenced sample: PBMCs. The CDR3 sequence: CASSDRTSGRGEQFF. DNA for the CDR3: TGTGCCAGCAGTGATAGGACTAGCGGGAGGGGTGAGCAGTTCTTC.